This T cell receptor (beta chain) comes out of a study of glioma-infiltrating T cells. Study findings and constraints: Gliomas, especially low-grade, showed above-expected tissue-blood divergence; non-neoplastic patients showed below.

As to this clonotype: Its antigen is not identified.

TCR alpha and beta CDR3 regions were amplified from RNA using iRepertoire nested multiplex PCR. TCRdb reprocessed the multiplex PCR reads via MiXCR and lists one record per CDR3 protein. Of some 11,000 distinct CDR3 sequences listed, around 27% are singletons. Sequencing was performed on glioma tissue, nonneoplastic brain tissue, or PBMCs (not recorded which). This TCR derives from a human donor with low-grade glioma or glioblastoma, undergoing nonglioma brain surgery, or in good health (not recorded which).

The CDR3 protein is CASSLDSPVNYGYTF. The CDR3 coding sequence is TGTGCCAGCAGCTTGGACAGCCCCGTTAACTATGGCTACACCTTC. This chain uses TRBV5-4 with TRBJ1-2; no definite D call. V shed 0 bases and J shed 1 base, with 10 bases lying between them. CDR1 and CDR2 (germline): SGHNT, YYREEE (reference sequence). The CDR3 sequence is 15 residues long.